This TCR beta chain was identified during a study of blood T cell repertoires in COVID-19. Study-level background: Whether acute or convalescent, the COVID-19 samples came from the United States, Italy and Spain. The analysed material was cDNA or gDNA that came from T cells, B-cell-depleted T cells, or PBMCs.

Patients in Seattle were enrolled during active infection, then followed longitudinally. V was cut by 1 base and J by 4 bases, with 11 bases left in between. The length of the CDR3 is 14 residues. Germline values: CDR1 SGHKS, CDR2 YYEKEE (reference sequence). This clone appeared a few times. Original processing methods: For nucleated cells, counts were estimated from reference gene primer amplification. Here immunoSEQ multiplex PCR was the method, and the copy in TCRdb shows in-frame clones only, minus some. V, J and clone size reflect that table, while D and trimming were determined from the DNA. The sample yields around 29,000 clones, 70% to 90% seen once.

The sequenced material came from peripheral blood. The rearrangement joins TRBV5-5 to TRBJ2-5; D remains unclear. This sequence was found in a woman of 80 years or more with COVID-19, enrolled during active disease. DNA of the CDR3: TGTGCCAGCAGCTTGAGATTAACAGTAGAGACCCAGTACTTC. Translating it yields CASSLRLTVETQYF.